This T cell receptor (beta chain) was sequenced in a study of blood T cell repertoires in COVID-19. Study in general: What the recovered Cohort 3 donors had was two negative PCRs, clearance, or symptom resolution.

Trimming took 3 bases from V and 0 from J, leaving 8 bases between them. This CDR3 has 15 amino acids. Germline V gene sequence: CDR1 MDHEN, CDR2 SYDVKM. The study drew participants aged about 18 to 89 years from about two dozen US areas. The table came from immunoSEQ multiplex PCR; TCRdb's copy has only in-frame clones and leaves some out. The data show 250,000 to 350,000 clones, 70% to 90% seen once. This TCR came from an older woman in a cohort exposed to, infected with or recovered from COVID-19 (not recorded which). The V call is TRBV28, the J call TRBJ2-2, with unresolved D. The sequenced sample was PBMCs or T cells enriched from blood (not recorded which). The CDR3 loop reads CASSLGRSNTGELFF. DNA of the CDR3: TGTGCCAGCAGTTTGGGCAGGTCGAACACCGGGGAGCTGTTTTTT.